The rows below give T cell receptor beta chains drawn from one sample of a study of cytomegalovirus exposure and HLA in healthy donors. Using immunoSEQ multiplex PCR, the repertoire was profiled, and TCRdb retains in-frame clones only, with some absent. The table lists 99,000 or so clones, 13% to 15% of them singletons. The sequenced sample was PBMCs. The source of these receptors is a female donor in good health and CMV-seronegative. Both conserved end residues are part of each CDR3. A D gene is named only where the DNA matches it firmly. Clone size is stated in some rows and not others, as once, few, many or a class when expanded.

j_call d_call v_call clone_size cdr3_nt cdr3_aa
TRBJ2-7 NA TRBV5-1 NA TGCGCCAGCAGCCTCCTGGGGAGATCCTACGAGCAGTACTTC CASSLLGRSYEQYF
TRBJ2-2 TRBD1 TRBV10-2 few TGCGCCAGCAGGACAGGGGCCGGGGAGCTGTTTTTT CASRTGAGELFF
TRBJ2-5 TRBD2 TRBV5-6 once TGTGCCAGCAGCTTCCCCGGCGGGAGGAGTCGGGAGACCCAGTACTTC CASSFPGGRSRETQYF
TRBJ2-2 TRBD2 TRBV4-3 few TGCGCCAGCAGCCAGTTGACGGGGGGGATCACCGGGGAGCTGTTTTTT CASSQLTGGITGELFF
TRBJ1-4 NA TRBV6-6 few TGTGCCAGCAGTTACCTTAACAGGGAAAAACTGTTTTTT CASSYLNREKLFF
TRBJ1-1 TRBD1 TRBV6-6 NA TGTGCCAGCAGTACCTCCCGGACAGGGGCCCACACTGAAGCTTTCTTT CASSTSRTGAHTEAFF
TRBJ2-1 TRBD2 TRBV9 few TGTGCCAGCAGCCTTCTTACGGGAGCGGGAGGGCCTGCGGATGAGCAGTTCTTC CASSLLTGAGGPADEQFF
TRBJ2-5 TRBD2 TRBV30 NA TGTGCCTGGAGTGTACAATGGTCGCGGGGGGGGGAGACCCAGTACTTC CAWSVQWSRGGETQYF
TRBJ2-1 NA TRBV5-4 NA TGTGCCAGCAGCGACGCCGGGACAGAGCAGTTCTTC CASSDAGTEQFF
TRBJ1-1 NA TRBV7-6 NA TGTGCCAGCACCCCCGGGGTGCTTGGTGAAGCTTTCTTT CASTPGVLGEAFF
TRBJ1-2 NA TRBV25-1 NA TGTGCCAGCAGTCCTCCGGGGTGGGGGCACTATGGCTACACCTTC CASSPPGWGHYGYTF
TRBJ2-7 NA TRBV4-2 few TGTGCCAGCAGCCAAGAGCTACTCTACGAGCAGTACTTC CASSQELLYEQYF
TRBJ1-1 NA TRBV29-1 NA TGCAGCGTTGTTGTCAGGGGCACTGAAGCTTTCTTT CSVVVRGTEAFF
TRBJ1-2 TRBD1 TRBV10-3 NA TGTGCCATCAGTGTGCCCACAGGGGGCCATGGCTACACCTTC CAISVPTGGHGYTF
TRBJ2-3 TRBD2 TRBV15 NA TGTGCCACGAGGACTAGCGGGAGTTTCGGCACAGATACGCAGTATTTT CATRTSGSFGTDTQYF
TRBJ2-1 TRBD2 TRBV7-2 NA TGTGCCAGCAGCCCCCGCCTAGCGGGGGCCTACAATGAGCAGTTCTTC CASSPRLAGAYNEQFF
TRBJ2-3 NA TRBV6-6 few TGTGCCAGCAGTTTCAGGAATGCAGATACGCAGTATTTT CASSFRNADTQYF
TRBJ1-1 NA TRBV4-3 NA TGCGCCAGCAGTGGAGACTGGAGGAACACTGAAGCTTTCTTT CASSGDWRNTEAFF
TRBJ2-5 TRBD1 TRBV6-4 few TGTGCCCCCCGCGAGGGACAGGGGGCTGAGACCCAGTACTTC CAPREGQGAETQYF
TRBJ1-2 TRBD1 TRBV18 NA TGTGCCAGCTCACCGACAGGGCCGGGCGAACAAATCTATGGCTACACCTTC CASSPTGPGEQIYGYTF
TRBJ1-4 NA TRBV4-1 few TGCGCCAGCAGCCAAGAGGCAGGGGCAGCAACTAATGAAAAACTGTTTTTT CASSQEAGAATNEKLFF
TRBJ1-1 TRBD1 TRBV7-9 NA TGTGCCAGCAGCCAGGGGGGTCACCAAGCTTTCTTT CASSQGGHQAFF
TRBJ2-2 NA TRBV25-1 few TGTGCCAGCAGTGATCCAGGCCGAAGCCTGAACACCGGGGAGCTGTTTTTT CASSDPGRSLNTGELFF
TRBJ2-1 TRBD2 TRBV11-3 NA TGTGCCAGCAGTCCGGCATCTAGCGGGCCGAATGAGCAGTTCTTC CASSPASSGPNEQFF
TRBJ2-7 TRBD1 TRBV2 NA TGTGCCAGCAGGGACAGGGACCTCTACGAGCAGTACTTC CASRDRDLYEQYF
TRBJ2-2 TRBD2 TRBV6-1 NA TGTGCCAGCATGCTTAGCGGGGACGCCGGGGAGCTGTTTTTT CASMLSGDAGELFF
TRBJ2-1 NA TRBV9 few TGTGCCAGCAGCACGACTACGACACTCAATGATGAGCAGTTCTTC CASSTTTTLNDEQFF
TRBJ2-3 NA TRBV9 NA TGTGCCAGCAGCGCTGGGAGGTGGCCATCCACAGATACGCAGTATTTT CASSAGRWPSTDTQYF
TRBJ2-1 TRBD2 TRBV29-1 few TGCAGCGTTGAAGGCCTCGGGGCTAGCGGGAGGGCCGCCTACAATGAGCAGTTCTTC CSVEGLGASGRAAYNEQFF
TRBJ1-5 TRBD1 TRBV7-2 NA TGTGCCAGCAGCGGTCGGACAGGGGCTGGGGATCAGCCCCAGCATTTT CASSGRTGAGDQPQHF
TRBJ1-2 TRBD1 TRBV6-1 NA TGTGCCAGCGAGGCTGGGACAGGGGAGGTCTATGGCTACACCTTC CASEAGTGEVYGYTF
TRBJ2-5 TRBD1 TRBV4-1 few TGCGCCAGCAGCCAAGCGAAGGGCAAAACCGGGACAGGGGGCAGAGAGACCCAGTACTTC CASSQAKGKTGTGGRETQYF
TRBJ1-1 TRBD1 TRBV7-9 NA TGTGCCAGCAGCTTAGTACAGGGGATGACTTTCTTT CASSLVQGMTFF
TRBJ1-2 NA TRBV7-2 few TGTGCCAGCACCATTACGATTGCGGTCTATGGCTACACCTTC CASTITIAVYGYTF
TRBJ2-3 NA TRBV19 NA TGTGCCAGTAGTGCTACAGGGTCCCCTAGCACAGATACGCAGTATTTT CASSATGSPSTDTQYF
TRBJ1-2 NA TRBV5-1 few TGCGCCAGCAGTTGGGGGGGGACTGACTACACCTTC CASSWGGTDYTF